These T cell receptor beta chains were read from a single sample in a study of CD8+CD57+ T cells in acquired aplastic anemia. TCRdb redid the calling of the reads with MiXCR, one entry per CDR3 protein. The sample has 180,000 or so distinct CDR3 sequences, around 60% seen once; the top ten hold approximately 46%. The sample taken for sequencing was sorted CD4+, CD8+, or CD8+CD57+ T cells (not recorded which) from PBMCs. The source of these receptors is a human donor with aplastic anemia. Both conserved end residues are part of each CDR3. The order of the fields is J gene, clone size, V gene, D gene, CDR3 protein, CDR3 DNA. The D gene is left open where the match is weak. Part of the rows lack a size; the others show once, few, many or a class for expanded clones.

TRBJ1-3,NA,TRBV3-1,NA,CASSQGGSSGNTIYF,TGTGCCAGCAGCCAAGGTGGATCGTCTGGAAACACCATATATTTT
TRBJ1-2,once,TRBV29-1,TRBD1,CSVGTGTGFSNYGYTF,TGCAGCGTGGGCACCGGGACAGGGTTCTCTAACTATGGCTACACCTTC
TRBJ2-5,NA,TRBV7-9,NA,CASSGGTVYETQCF,TGTGCCAGCAGCGGCGGGACCGTATACGAGACCCAGTGCTTC
TRBJ2-1,NA,TRBV7-2,NA,CASSQESGGEQFF,TGTGCCAGCAGCCAAGAGTCCGGCGGTGAGCAGTTCTTC
TRBJ1-6,NA,TRBV7-2,NA,CASSLGLDSRNSPLHF,TGTGCCAGCAGCTTAGGCCTAGACAGTCGGAATTCACCCCTCCACTTT
TRBJ2-7,many,TRBV7-9,TRBD1,CASSTGTASSYEQYF,TGTGCCAGCAGCACCGGGACAGCCAGCTCCTACGAGCAGTACTTC
TRBJ1-3,NA,TRBV9,NA,CASSSPGVNTIYF,TGTGCCAGCAGCTCACCGGGGGTGAACACCATATATTTT
TRBJ2-7,NA,TRBV7-9,TRBD2,CASSWTSNEQYF,TGTGCCAGCAGCTGGACTAGCAACGAGCAGTACTTC
TRBJ2-3,NA,TRBV10-3,NA,CAISPGTPSTDTQYF,TGTGCCATCAGTCCCGGGACACCGAGCACAGATACGCAGTATTTT
TRBJ2-1,NA,TRBV19,NA,CASSIAPGGGLNEQFF,TGTGCCAGTAGTATAGCACCAGGAGGGGGCCTCAATGAGCAGTTCTTC
TRBJ2-2,many,TRBV6-1,NA,CAHKGGTGELFF,TGTGCCCACAAGGGGGGGACCGGGGAGCTGTTTTTT
TRBJ2-7,NA,TRBV20-1,NA,CSARRSNYEQYF,TGCAGTGCCCGCCGGTCCAACTACGAGCAGTACTTC
TRBJ1-5,once,TRBV4-1,NA,CASSQRGDQPQHF,TGCGCCAGCAGCCAGAGAGGGGATCAGCCCCAGCATTTT
TRBJ1-1,many,TRBV29-1,NA,CSVEDYGTGPLGAFF,TGCAGCGTTGAAGATTACGGGACGGGCCCCCTGGGAGCTTTCTTT
TRBJ2-1,many,TRBV5-5,NA,CASSLTGYNEQFF,TGTGCCAGCAGCCTGACAGGCTACAATGAGCAGTTCTTC
TRBJ1-1,NA,TRBV5-1,NA,CASSPHGRMNTEAFF,TGCGCCAGCAGCCCGCACGGTCGTATGAACACTGAAGCTTTCTTT
TRBJ2-7,few,TRBV29-1,NA,CSVSTSILSYEQYF,TGCAGCGTTTCTACTTCAATACTCTCCTACGAGCAGTACTTC
TRBJ1-3,NA,TRBV2,NA,CASSAGSSGNTIYF,TGTGCCAGCAGTGCCGGCAGCTCTGGAAACACCATATATTTT
TRBJ1-2,many,TRBV20-1,NA,CSARDRGFANYGYTF,TGCAGTGCTAGAGATCGGGGCTTTGCTAACTATGGCTACACCTTC
TRBJ2-5,few,TRBV20-1,NA,CSARGQSQETQYF,TGCAGTGCTAGAGGGCAGAGCCAAGAGACCCAGTACTTC
TRBJ2-5,once,TRBV9,TRBD2,CASSALAGGWGETQYF,TGTGCCAGCAGCGCCTTAGCGGGAGGCTGGGGGGAGACCCAGTACTTC
TRBJ2-1,NA,TRBV7-9,NA,CASSLRPDEQFF,TGTGCCAGCAGCTTAAGACCGGATGAGCAGTTCTTC
TRBJ1-2,NA,TRBV20-1,TRBD1,CSPLTGTGGNGYTF,TGCAGCCCCTTGACCGGGACAGGGGGCAATGGCTACACCTTC
TRBJ1-1,NA,TRBV10-3,TRBD1,CASGGTGGSEAFF,TGTGCCTCCGGTGGGACAGGGGGCTCTGAAGCTTTCTTT
TRBJ2-1,NA,TRBV20-1,NA,CSAKLWDSSGEQFF,TGCAGTGCTAAACTCTGGGACTCCTCAGGTGAGCAGTTCTTC
TRBJ2-7,NA,TRBV5-6,TRBD1,CASSLLTGGGYEQYF,TGTGCCAGCAGCTTGTTGACAGGGGGGGGCTACGAGCAGTACTTC
TRBJ2-2,many,TRBV7-8,TRBD2,CASSLDGGTNTGELFF,TGTGCCAGCAGCCTCGACGGGGGGACGAACACCGGGGAGCTGTTTTTT